This T cell receptor beta chain is from a study of identical twins. Findings and caveats of the study: Recombination models fit unrelated individuals' TCR alpha sharing but underestimated twins'.

Each CDR3 protein gets one entry after TCRdb re-called the 5' RACE reads with MiXCR. The data hold about 660,000 distinct CDR3 sequences, with 8.6% observed a single time. Of note for this clonotype: Its target is unknown.

Trimming left V 0 bases short and J 4 bases short, with 12 bases between. Germline V gene data show CDR1 as MNHEY and CDR2 as SVGAGI. The CDR3 consists of 16 residues. A further study also used this sample, focusing on yellow fever vaccine responses in identical twins.

The receptor's source is a woman aged 18 to 35 in good health. The rearrangement joins TRBV6-5 to TRBJ2-2; possibly TRBD2 for D (7 bases). Sequenced material: PBMCs. CDR3 residues: CASSYSGGGRTGELFF. The CDR3 DNA follows: TGTGCCAGCAGTTACTCGGGCGGGGGCCGCACCGGGGAGCTGTTTTTT.